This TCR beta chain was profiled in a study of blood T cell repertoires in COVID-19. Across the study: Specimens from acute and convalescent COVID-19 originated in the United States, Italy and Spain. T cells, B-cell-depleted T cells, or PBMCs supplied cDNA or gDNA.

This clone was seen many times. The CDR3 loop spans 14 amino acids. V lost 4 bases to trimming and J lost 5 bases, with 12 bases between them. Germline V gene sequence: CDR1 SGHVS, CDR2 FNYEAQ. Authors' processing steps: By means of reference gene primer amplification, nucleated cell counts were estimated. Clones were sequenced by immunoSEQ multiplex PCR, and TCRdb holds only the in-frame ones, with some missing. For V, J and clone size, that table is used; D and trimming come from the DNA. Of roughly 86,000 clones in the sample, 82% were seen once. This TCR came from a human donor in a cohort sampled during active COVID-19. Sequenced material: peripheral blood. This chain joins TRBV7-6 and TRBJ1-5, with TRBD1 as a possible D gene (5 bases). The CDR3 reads CASSWGEADQPQHF. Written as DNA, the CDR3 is TGTGCCAGCAGCTGGGGGGAGGCAGATCAGCCCCAGCATTTT.